This is a list of T cell receptor beta chains from one sample in a study of vaccination and CD4 T cells after COVID-19. Via MiXCR, TCRdb re-called the PCR reads, giving one row per CDR3 protein. In the table there are over 20,000 distinct CDR3 sequences, around 50% of which are singletons. The antigens of these receptors remain unknown. Input material: CD4+ T cells from blood, cultured in vitro. These receptors came from a human donor who had recovered from COVID-19. CDR3s include the opening cysteine and the closing phenylalanine or tryptophan. Rows may omit the clone size; those that give it use once, few, many or a size class.

size	length	J	V	CDR3
once	15	TRBJ1-4	TRBV27	CASSDMSATNEKLFF
NA	16	TRBJ2-1	TRBV11-2	CASSLMVAGGYNEQFF
NA	16	TRBJ1-5	TRBV6-1	CASFPLEGGRRQPQHF
NA	18	TRBJ2-3	TRBV11-2	CASSLIVRSGDLTDTQYF
NA	14	TRBJ1-4	TRBV20-1	CSARRHPTNEKLFF
few	16	TRBJ2-2	TRBV19	CASSNNGAGVPGELFF
few	14	TRBJ2-2	TRBV27	CASWDPANTGELFF
few	15	TRBJ1-2	TRBV7-2	CASRSYGQRGSGYTF
NA	15	TRBJ1-2	TRBV4-1	CASSQDYREIGGYTF
few	15	TRBJ1-1	TRBV6-2/TRBV6-3	CASSYGGRMNTEAFF
NA	14	TRBJ2-2	TRBV5-4	CASSLEQYTGELFF
NA	16	TRBJ2-7	TRBV5-1	CASSLDGGGSSYEQYF
few	15	TRBJ1-3	TRBV11-2	CASSWGGGAGNTIYF
few	12	TRBJ1-1	TRBV20-1	CSARQGLREAFF
few	15	TRBJ2-2	TRBV20-1	CSASDRGANTGELFF
NA	14	TRBJ2-5	TRBV5-1	CASSFTGDQETQYF
NA	12	TRBJ2-3	TRBV29-1	CSVAGNSDTQYF
NA	15	TRBJ2-3	TRBV10-2	CASSASGRGTDTQYF